The 19 T cell receptor beta chains reported below all come from one sample, sequenced in a study of cytomegalovirus exposure and HLA in healthy donors. PCR involved 60 Vbeta and 13 Jbeta primers. The repertoire was sequenced with immunoSEQ multiplex PCR; TCRdb's copy has only in-frame clones and lacks some. The data show 80,000 to 130,000 clones, about 74% seen once. The sample was PBMCs. The receptor source for this set is a woman in her late teens or twenties in good health and CMV-seropositive.

The rearrangement uses TRBV27 and TRBJ1-1; D is ambiguous. The ends were cut back, 4 bases at V and 9 bases at J, with 18 bases in the middle. The CDR3 contains 14 residues. Germline CDR1 MNHEY, CDR2 SMNVEV (reference sequence). CDR3: CASSSLRLQVKAFF. In nucleotides, the CDR3 is TGTGCCAGCAGTTCCCTCAGACTACAAGTTAAAGCTTTCTTT.

The V gene is TRBV2, the J gene TRBJ2-5, with 9 bases fitting TRBD1. The V segment lost 6 bases and the J segment 3 bases; nucleotides outside the gene matches: 2. CDR1 is SNHLY and CDR2 is FYNNEI in the germline V gene. The CDR3 length is 13 residues. The CDR3 sequence: CASRRTGEETQYF. CDR3 nucleotides: TGTGCCAGCAGACGGACAGGGGAAGAGACCCAGTACTTC.

The CDR3 sequence: CASSRTGGYSSYEQYF. In nucleotides, the CDR3 is TGTGCCAGCAGCCGGACAGGGGGCTACTCCTCCTACGAGCAGTACTTC. The V gene is TRBV7-2, the J gene TRBJ2-7; 11 bases map to TRBD1. The CDR3 has 16 residues. V shed 5 bases, J shed 0 bases, and the junction held 6 bases outside the gene matches. Germline values: CDR1 SGHTA, CDR2 FQGNSA.

The DNA for the CDR3 is TGCGCCAGCAGCCAAAACGGTTTGGATACGCAGTATTTT. Its translation is CASSQNGLDTQYF. This chain uses TRBV4-3 with TRBJ2-3; D uncertain. Germline CDR1 reads LGHNA; CDR2 reads YSLEER. The length of the CDR3 is 13 residues. Trimming took 2 bases from V and 6 from J, leaving 9 bases between them.

The V and J genes are TRBV6-4 and TRBJ2-1; D perhaps matches TRBD1 (5 bases). Trimming took 2 bases from V and 5 from J, leaving 7 bases between them. Germline lookup yields CDR1 MRHNA and CDR2 SNTAGT. The length of the CDR3 is 13 residues. CDR3 in amino acids: CASSDRGHNEQFF. CDR3 DNA sequence: TGTGCCAGCAGTGACAGGGGCCACAATGAGCAGTTCTTC.

The V call is TRBV29-1, the J call TRBJ2-2; the match to TRBD1 covers 9 bases. The germline CDR1 and CDR2 sequences are SQVTM and ANQGSEA. CDR3 length: 12 amino acids. V gave up 5 bases and J gave up 6 bases; unmatched junction bases: 1. The CDR3 DNA reads as TGCAGCGTTAACAGGGGGCCCGGGGAGCTGTTTTTT. Translated: CSVNRGPGELFF.

This clone has just one count. The chain has TRBV30 and TRBJ1-2, with D possibly being TRBD1 (6 bases). V shed 5 bases and J shed 6 bases, with 19 bases lying between them. This CDR3 contains 14 residues. Per germline, CDR1 GTSNPN and CDR2 SVGIG (reference sequence). The CDR3 protein is CAWANSYRADGYTF. CDR3 bases: TGTGCCTGGGCCAACTCCTACAGGGCTGATGGCTACACCTTC.

This clone came up a few times. The chain carries TRBV29-1 and TRBJ1-2, with D tentatively TRBD1 (6 bases). Trimming cost V 6 bases and J 2 bases, with 16 bases left between them. The CDR3 loop spans 14 amino acids. CDR1 and CDR2 from the germline V gene are SQVTM and ANQGSEA. DNA of the CDR3: TGCAGCGTACTTCCACCGGGACACAACTATGGCTACACCTTC. Translating it yields CSVLPPGHNYGYTF.

V and J are TRBV11-1 and TRBJ2-3, with 7 bases fitting TRBD2. The CDR3 contains 15 residues. V lost 5 bases, J lost 5 bases, and 10 bases stayed unmatched. Per germline, CDR1 SGHAT and CDR2 FQDESV (reference sequence). The CDR3 DNA is TGTGCCAGCAGCCCTCCGTTGGGCGGGAGAGATACGCAGTATTTT. This sequence encodes CASSPPLGGRDTQYF.

The chain couples TRBV2 to TRBJ2-6, with TRBD1 as a possible D gene (6 bases). The V end lost 7 bases, the J end lost 3 bases, and 13 bases lay between the germline ends. CDR1 SNHLY and CDR2 FYNNEI come from the germline V gene. CDR3 size: 15 residues. The CDR3 spells CASTAGVYGANVLTF. The CDR3 region has the DNA TGTGCCAGCACTGCAGGGGTTTATGGGGCCAACGTCCTGACTTTC.

This clone was recorded only once. The rearrangement uses TRBV7-3 and TRBJ2-1, with a tentative D call TRBD2 (6 bases). Germline V gene data show CDR1 as SGHTA and CDR2 as FQGTGA. The V end lost 5 bases, the J end lost 6 bases, and 17 bases lay between the germline ends. The CDR3 consists of 15 residues. The CDR3 bases are TGTGCCAGCAGCCCCCGACTAGAAGGGAGCAATGAGCAGTTCTTC. It translates to CASSPRLEGSNEQFF.

The chain uses TRBV30 and TRBJ1-2, with D perhaps matching TRBD1 (6 bases). The CDR3 covers 12 residues. Germline V CDR1 and CDR2: GTSNPN, SVGIG (reference sequence). Trimming removed 0 bases from V and 14 bases from J, with 16 bases in between. CDR3 residues: CAWSVSPGDRTF. For the CDR3, the DNA is TGTGCCTGGAGTGTATCCCCAGGGGACCGGACCTTC.

V gene TRBV19 combines with J gene TRBJ1-1; D remains ambiguous. Trimming pared 5 bases from V and 5 bases from J, leaving 6 bases between. The CDR3 consists of 11 residues. The V gene's germline CDR1 is LNHDA and CDR2 SQIVND (reference sequence). The CDR3 region is CASSFMTEAFF. As DNA, the CDR3 is TGTGCCAGTAGTTTCATGACTGAAGCTTTCTTT.

J is TRBJ2-7 and V is TRBV28, with D tentatively TRBD1 (6 bases). Trimming left V 6 bases short and J 2 bases short, with 11 bases between. Germline assignment: CDR1 MDHEN and CDR2 SYDVKM. The CDR3 length is 13 residues. For the CDR3, the DNA is TGTGCCAGCAGGGAACAGGGTCCCTACGAGCAGTACTTC. Translated, it gives CASREQGPYEQYF.

The chain carries TRBV4-1 and TRBJ1-5; 7 bases map to TRBD1. Germline V CDR1 and CDR2: MGHRA, YSYEKL. The CDR3 consists of 16 residues. The V gene end was trimmed by 1 base and the J gene end by 3 bases; junction bases not matched to a gene: 6. CDR3 in amino acids: CASSQGRDSFNQPQHF. The CDR3 DNA is TGCGCCAGCAGCCAAGGTCGGGACAGCTTCAATCAGCCCCAGCATTTT.

This chain joins TRBV6-1 and TRBJ2-7; D perhaps matches TRBD1 (6 bases). V gave up 2 bases and J gave up 6 bases, with 20 bases separating them. The germline V gene has CDR1 MNHNS and CDR2 SASEGT. The CDR3 is 16 amino acids. The chain's CDR3 is CASSESPGDRTPEQYF. In DNA form, the CDR3 reads TGTGCCAGCAGTGAATCCCCGGGCGACAGGACTCCCGAGCAGTACTTC.

J is TRBJ2-5 and V is TRBV28; TRBD1 matches at 8 bases. Per germline, CDR1 MDHEN and CDR2 SYDVKM. V shed 7 bases and J 4 bases; nucleotides not matched to a gene: 5. CDR3 length equals 13 residues. CDR3 bases: TGTGCCAGCAAGCGGACAGGGCGAGAGACCCAGTACTTC. Its translation is CASKRTGRETQYF.

The rearrangement uses TRBV25-1 and TRBJ2-2; the D gene is possibly TRBD1 (6 bases). The CDR3 has 16 residues. Deletions cut 1 base from V and 1 base from J, with 10 bases between. Per germline, CDR1 MGHDK and CDR2 SYGVNS. DNA for the CDR3: TGTGCCAGCAGTGAATTCTCCAGGGGGAACACCGGGGAGCTGTTTTTT. It codes for CASSEFSRGNTGELFF.

The genes are TRBV30 and TRBJ2-7, with D possibly being TRBD2 (6 bases). Trimming shortened V by 3 bases and J by 2 bases, and 17 bases separated the two germline ends. This CDR3 contains 15 residues. Germline lookup yields CDR1 GTSNPN and CDR2 SVGIG (reference sequence). CDR3 DNA sequence: TGTGCCTGGAGCCTCATTAGCGGAATTACCTACGAGCAGTACTTC. Its translation is CAWSLISGITYEQYF.